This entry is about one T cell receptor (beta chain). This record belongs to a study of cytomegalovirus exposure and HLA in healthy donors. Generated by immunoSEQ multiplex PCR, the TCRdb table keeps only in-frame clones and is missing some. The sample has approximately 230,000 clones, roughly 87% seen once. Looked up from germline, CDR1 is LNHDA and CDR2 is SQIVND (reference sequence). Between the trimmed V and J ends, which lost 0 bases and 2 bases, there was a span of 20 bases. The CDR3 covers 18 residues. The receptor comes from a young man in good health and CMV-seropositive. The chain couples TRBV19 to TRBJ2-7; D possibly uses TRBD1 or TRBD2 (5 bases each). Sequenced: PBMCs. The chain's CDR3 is CASSIDLEAGYTTYEQYF. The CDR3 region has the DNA TGTGCCAGTAGTATAGATCTGGAGGCAGGGTACACGACCTACGAGCAGTACTTC.